The rows below give T cell receptor beta chains drawn from one sample of a study of blood T cell repertoires in COVID-19. The method was immunoSEQ multiplex PCR; TCRdb's version includes in-frame clones alone and lacks a portion of them. Among about 370,000 clones, around 90% were seen once, and the ten largest hold about 3%. Sequences were obtained from peripheral blood. These receptors came from a woman in her thirties with COVID-19, enrolled during active disease. Each CDR3 is given with its conserved first and last residue. Fields, in order: CDR3 protein, CDR3 DNA, V gene, CDR3 length, clone size, J gene, D gene. A D gene is named only where the DNA matches it firmly. Not every row has a clone size; where given, it reads once, few, many or a size class.

CASGRERDRAFF	TGTGCCTCAGGGAGGGAACGGGATAGGGCTTTCTTT	TRBV6-5	12	.	TRBJ1-1	.
CASSGTPIRAFF	TGTGCCAGCAGCGGGACACCTATCAGGGCTTTCTTT	TRBV2	12	.	TRBJ1-1	.
CATTRDSGGTGELFF	TGTGCCACTACCCGGGACAGCGGGGGCACCGGGGAGCTGTTTTTT	TRBV10-3	15	.	TRBJ2-2	.
CASSAGNEQFF	TGTGCCAGCAGCGCGGGGAATGAGCAGTTCTTC	TRBV9	11	.	TRBJ2-1	.
CASGGFGEVGPNQPQHF	TGTGCTAGTGGCGGTTTCGGCGAAGTGGGGCCTAATCAGCCCCAGCATTTT	TRBV12-5	17	.	TRBJ1-5	.
CASSFVTATEAFF	TGTGCCAGCAGTTTCGTTACAGCCACTGAAGCTTTCTTT	TRBV27	13	.	TRBJ1-1	.
CSVRGGSSYEQYF	TGCAGCGTTCGGGGGGGCAGCTCCTACGAGCAGTACTTC	TRBV29-1	13	.	TRBJ2-7	TRBD2
CASSESALAGGRNEQFF	TGCGCCAGCAGTGAGTCTGCCCTAGCGGGAGGGCGGAATGAGCAGTTCTTC	TRBV10-2	17	.	TRBJ2-1	TRBD2
CASTLQGIRYEQYF	TGTGCCAGCACCTTACAGGGAATTCGGTACGAGCAGTACTTC	TRBV6-6	14	.	TRBJ2-7	.
CASSQGYGYTF	TGTGCCAGCAGTCAGGGCTATGGCTACACCTTC	TRBV28	11	few	TRBJ1-2	.
CASTAGQGGLEQYF	TGTGCCAGCACCGCCGGACAGGGAGGGCTCGAGCAGTACTTC	TRBV2	14	.	TRBJ2-7	.
CSAGGNEQFF	TGCAGCGCAGGGGGCAATGAGCAGTTCTTC	TRBV29-1	10	few	TRBJ2-1	TRBD1
CASSQGSYSARGSPLHF	TGTGCCAGCAGCCAAGGGTCCTACAGCGCTCGGGGTTCACCCCTCCACTTT	TRBV14	17	.	TRBJ1-6	.
CASSPPSGANVLTF	TGTGCCAGCAGCCCCCCGTCTGGGGCCAACGTCCTGACTTTC	TRBV5-5	14	.	TRBJ2-6	.
CASSPPGRLRGNEQYF	TGTGCCAGCAGCCCCCCGGGCAGGTTGAGGGGGAACGAGCAGTACTTC	TRBV7-2	16	.	TRBJ2-7	.
CASSHQGTSGGAETQYF	TGTGCCAGCAGCCACCAAGGGACTAGCGGGGGGGCAGAGACCCAGTACTTC	TRBV3-1/TRBV3-2	17	.	TRBJ2-5	TRBD2
CASSFGWERLDTQYF	TGTGCCAGCAGTTTTGGGTGGGAGAGATTAGATACGCAGTATTTT	TRBV27	15	.	TRBJ2-3	.
CASSQGLNSPLHF	TGCGCCAGCAGCCAAGGGCTCAATTCACCCCTCCACTTT	TRBV4-3	13	.	TRBJ1-6	.
CASGQGRNQPQHF	TGTGCCAGTGGACAGGGGCGCAATCAGCCCCAGCATTTT	TRBV19	13	.	TRBJ1-5	TRBD1
CASSQETGGLTNTEAFF	TGCGCCAGCAGCCAAGAGACAGGGGGCCTAACAAACACTGAAGCTTTCTTT	TRBV4-3	17	.	TRBJ1-1	TRBD1
CASRQGENEAFF	TGTGCCAGCAGGCAAGGGGAGAATGAAGCTTTCTTT	TRBV16	12	.	TRBJ1-1	.
CASSLALNYPQETQYF	TGTGCCAGCAGCTTAGCGCTTAACTACCCACAAGAGACCCAGTACTTC	TRBV7-9	16	.	TRBJ2-5	.
CASCPEQFF	TGTGCCAGTTGTCCAGAGCAGTTCTTC	TRBV19	9	.	TRBJ2-1	.
CASRGQTDTQYF	TGCGCCAGCAGAGGACAGACAGATACGCAGTATTTT	TRBV10-1	12	.	TRBJ2-3	.
CASSLGGGGASSYEQYF	TGTGCCAGCAGCTTAGGGGGTGGCGGGGCTAGCTCCTACGAGCAGTACTTC	TRBV7-2	17	.	TRBJ2-7	.
CASSPDRRKETQYF	TGTGCCAGCAGCCCTGACAGGAGGAAAGAGACCCAGTACTTC	TRBV28	14	.	TRBJ2-5	.
CASRDRGSTNEKLFF	TGTGCCAGCCGGGACAGGGGGTCAACTAATGAAAAACTGTTTTTT	TRBV2	15	.	TRBJ1-4	TRBD1
CASSLARQGTNEQFF	TGTGCCAGCAGCCTAGCAAGACAGGGGACCAATGAGCAGTTCTTC	TRBV7-2	15	.	TRBJ2-1	TRBD1
CASSLVNLNTGELFF	TGCGCCAGCAGCTTGGTAAACCTAAACACCGGGGAGCTGTTTTTT	TRBV5-1	15	.	TRBJ2-2	.
CATSDIGLASTDTQYF	TGTGCCACCAGTGACATAGGACTAGCGAGCACAGATACGCAGTATTTT	TRBV24-1	16	.	TRBJ2-3	TRBD2
CASSILSGNSYEQYF	TGTGCCAGTAGTATTTTGTCGGGAAACTCCTACGAGCAGTACTTC	TRBV19	15	.	TRBJ2-7	.
CASSPRQGMNTEAFF	TGTGCCAGCAGCCCACGACAGGGGATGAACACTGAAGCTTTCTTT	TRBV13	15	few	TRBJ1-1	TRBD1
CASSRSRLAGEVVGEQFF	TGCGCCAGCAGCCGATCACGACTAGCGGGAGAGGTGGTTGGTGAGCAGTTCTTC	TRBV4-3	18	.	TRBJ2-1	TRBD2
CASSQDRAIGGELFF	TGTGCCAGCAGTCAAGACAGGGCTATAGGCGGGGAGCTGTTTTTT	TRBV7-9	15	.	TRBJ2-2	TRBD1
CASSLVTGISTDTQYF	TGTGCCAGCAGCTTGGTGACAGGGATCTCGACAGATACGCAGTATTTT	TRBV5-6	16	.	TRBJ2-3	TRBD1
CAIAGAKIEPRGEAFF	TGTGCCATCGCGGGGGCTAAGATTGAGCCGAGGGGTGAAGCTTTCTTT	TRBV10-3	16	.	TRBJ1-1	.
CASSQGPGGQETQYF	TGTGCCAGCAGCCAAGGCCCGGGAGGCCAAGAGACCCAGTACTTC	TRBV4-2	15	.	TRBJ2-5	TRBD2
CASSDYGGSSTDTQYF	TGTGCCAGCAGTGACTACGGGGGGTCCAGCACAGATACGCAGTATTTT	TRBV6-4	16	.	TRBJ2-3	TRBD2
CASSSVGYEQFF	TGTGCCAGCAGCTCCGTGGGCTATGAGCAGTTCTTC	TRBV5-4	12	.	TRBJ2-1	.
CASSQVITSGGSEQYF	TGCGCCAGCAGCCAAGTTATCACTAGCGGGGGGAGCGAGCAGTACTTC	TRBV4-1	16	once	TRBJ2-7	TRBD2
CASSVSGLKRGYTF	TGTGCCAGCAGTGTTTCGGGTTTAAAGCGTGGCTACACCTTC	TRBV27	14	.	TRBJ1-2	.
CASSLQMGHPQETQYF	TGTGCCAGCAGCCTACAAATGGGCCATCCCCAAGAGACCCAGTACTTC	TRBV7-2	16	.	TRBJ2-5	.
CASSVGQNTEAFF	TGTGCCAGCTCAGTGGGACAGAACACTGAAGCTTTCTTT	TRBV18	13	.	TRBJ1-1	.
CASSLDMGHPKVNYGYTF	TGTGCCAGCAGCTTAGATATGGGACATCCCAAAGTTAACTATGGCTACACCTTC	TRBV7-9	18	.	TRBJ1-2	.
CASSRNFPGIELFF	TGTGCCAGCAGCCGGAACTTCCCGGGGATAGAGCTGTTTTTT	TRBV14	14	.	TRBJ2-2	.
CATSDPHGGYNEQFF	TGTGCCACCAGTGACCCCCACGGGGGGTACAATGAGCAGTTCTTC	TRBV24-1	15	.	TRBJ2-1	TRBD2
CASSYSAGALSGNTIYF	TGTGCCAGCAGTTACTCGGCAGGGGCACTCTCTGGAAACACCATATATTTT	TRBV6-7	17	.	TRBJ1-3	.
CASSLRGTGNTEAFF	TGTGCCAGCAGTTTACGGGGGACAGGGAACACTGAAGCTTTCTTT	TRBV27	15	.	TRBJ1-1	TRBD1
CASSYSSGGVFYNSPLHF	TGTGCCAGCAGTTACTCGTCTGGGGGCGTATTCTATAATTCACCCCTCCACTTT	TRBV6-2/TRBV6-3	18	.	TRBJ1-6	.
CASSVSGTGLSGANVLTF	TGTGCCAGTAGTGTATCCGGGACAGGGTTGTCTGGGGCCAACGTCCTGACTTTC	TRBV19	18	.	TRBJ2-6	TRBD1
CSVVLFRSETQYF	TGCAGCGTTGTTTTATTTCGTTCGGAGACCCAGTACTTC	TRBV29-1	13	.	TRBJ2-5	.
CSVEEGRTNYGYTF	TGCAGCGTTGAGGAGGGGAGGACTAACTATGGCTACACCTTC	TRBV29-1	14	.	TRBJ1-2	.
CASSSYPRGAGNQPQHF	TGTGCCAGCAGCTCCTACCCCAGGGGGGCGGGCAATCAGCCCCAGCATTTT	TRBV7-6	17	.	TRBJ1-5	TRBD1
CASSYEGLGEQYF	TGTGCCAGCAGTTACGAGGGTTTGGGCGAGCAGTACTTC	TRBV6-6	13	once	TRBJ2-7	.
CASSPWKRGRHYNEQFF	TGCGCCAGCAGTCCTTGGAAACGCGGGAGGCACTACAATGAGCAGTTCTTC	TRBV10-2	17	.	TRBJ2-1	TRBD2